Each of the 31 T cell receptor beta chains below was sequenced from the same sample in a study of blood T cell repertoires in COVID-19. Clones were read by immunoSEQ multiplex PCR, and TCRdb kept only the in-frame ones, dropping some. The profile shows roughly 57,000 clones, 80% to 85% of them singletons. The specimen sequenced was peripheral blood. The receptors here all came from a man aged 25 to 40 with COVID-19, enrolled during active disease.

This clone was detected a few times. The rearrangement joins TRBV28 to TRBJ1-5; 7 nucleotides match TRBD1. The junction had 9 bases not matched to a gene; V was cut back by 6 bases and J by 7 bases. CDR3 length: 14 amino acids. Germline loops: CDR1 MDHEN, CDR2 SYDVKM. The CDR3 spells CASRLTGSEQPQHF. The CDR3 nucleotides are TGTGCCAGCAGACTGACAGGGTCCGAACAGCCCCAGCATTTT.

The chain joins TRBV18 to TRBJ1-1; no clear D gene. Deletions cut 2 bases from V and 2 bases from J, with 12 bases between. From germline, CDR1 is KGHSH and CDR2 LQKENI. The CDR3 contains 15 residues. For the CDR3, the DNA is TGTGCCAGCTCACCAATCGCACAGACAAACACTGAAGCTTTCTTT. Translation gives CASSPIAQTNTEAFF.

The J gene is TRBJ2-1, the V gene TRBV28, with D possibly TRBD1 on 7 matching bases. Germline CDR1 MDHEN, CDR2 SYDVKM. This CDR3 is built from 18 residues. V was shortened by 6 bases and J by 6 bases, with 27 bases between the two germline ends. The CDR3 sequence: CASSQAGGLDLPSNEQFF. The CDR3 DNA sequence: TGTGCCAGCAGCCAAGCAGGGGGGCTAGATCTTCCGAGCAATGAGCAGTTCTTC.

This chain connects TRBV6-5 to TRBJ2-2, with D uncertain. The CDR3 sequence is 15 residues long. In germline, CDR1 is MNHEY, CDR2 SVGAGI. V dropped 2 bases and J dropped 0 bases, with 7 bases sitting between them. The CDR3 DNA reads as TGTGCCAGCAGTTACCTAGAAACGAACACCGGGGAGCTGTTTTTT. This gives the protein CASSYLETNTGELFF.

The genes are TRBV5-1 and TRBJ1-4, with D maybe TRBD1 (5 bases). Trimming took off 7 bases at V and 11 bases at J, with 18 bases between the two ends. The length of the CDR3 is 13 residues. Germline V gives CDR1 SGHRS, CDR2 YFSETQ. The CDR3 coding sequence is TGCGCCAGCGCGCCGGACACAAAGACGAAACTGTTTTTT. This sequence encodes CASAPDTKTKLFF.

In its sample, this clone was seen once. The V and J genes are TRBV12-5 and TRBJ2-2; a possible D gene is TRBD1 (6 bases). Trimming took off 2 bases at V and 4 bases at J, with 11 bases between the two ends. Germline CDR1 and CDR2: LGHNT and FRNRAP. The CDR3 contains 15 residues. The CDR3 DNA is TGTGCTAGTGGTTTGCTCAGGGGCCTCACCGGGGAGCTGTTTTTT. This gives the protein CASGLLRGLTGELFF.

The genes are TRBV7-8 and TRBJ2-1, with 8 positions matching TRBD1. This CDR3 contains 15 residues. Trimming cost V 6 bases and J 7 bases; bases outside gene matches: 11. Germline CDR1 and CDR2: SGHVS and FQNEAQ. The CDR3 here is CASSRDRGTWNEQFF. The CDR3 DNA reads as TGTGCCAGCAGTCGCGACAGGGGAACGTGGAATGAGCAGTTCTTC.

The rearrangement uses TRBV21-1 and TRBJ2-3; no DNA check was done on the table's D call, TRBD2. TRBV21-1 is a recognized pseudogene. The CDR3 loop spans 18 amino acids. CDR3 in DNA: TGCCCCCGAATAGGACTAGCGGGACTCCCCCGGGTTACAGATACGCAGTATTTT. Amino acid sequence: CPRIGLAGLPRVTDTQYF.

This clone was seen once. The chain is built from TRBV11-2 and TRBJ2-5; D is unclear. Deletions cut 5 bases from V and 5 bases from J, with 6 bases between. Germline CDR1 SGHAT, CDR2 FQNNGV. The CDR3 extends over 11 amino acids. CDR3 residues: CASSLRETQYF. The CDR3 nucleotides read TGTGCCAGCAGCCTCAGGGAGACCCAGTACTTC.

With respect to this clone: The sample carries other DNA sequences with the same CDR3. The V gene is TRBV9, the J gene TRBJ2-1; D is ambiguous. This CDR3 is built from 15 residues. Trimming stripped 0 bases from V and 0 bases from J, with 7 bases between. CDR1 and CDR2 from the germline V gene are SGDLS and YYNGEE. The CDR3: CASSVDPSSYNEQFF. CDR3 coding DNA: TGTGCCAGCAGCGTAGATCCCAGCTCCTACAATGAGCAGTTCTTC.

The V and J genes are TRBV30 and TRBJ2-2; D may be TRBD1 (5 bases). The CDR3 runs 17 residues. Germline V gene sequence: CDR1 GTSNPN, CDR2 SVGIG (reference sequence). Deletions cut 4 bases from V and 0 bases from J, with 18 bases between. CDR3 in amino acids: CAWMGHGPGANTGELFF. CDR3 coding DNA: TGTGCCTGGATGGGGCATGGGCCAGGCGCGAACACCGGGGAGCTGTTTTTT. Supplemented by reference TRBV30 and TRBJ2-2, the full variable domain reads SQTIHQWPATLVQPVGSPLSLECTVEGTSNPNLYWYRQAAGRGLQLLFYSVGIGQISSEVPQNLSASRPQDRQFILSSKKLLLSDSGFYLCAWMGHGPGANTGELFFGEGSRLTVL.

The chain recombines TRBV21-1 with TRBJ1-5; the D segment call TRBD1 is taken from the table without a DNA check. TRBV21-1 is a documented pseudogene. This CDR3 contains 12 residues. The CDR3 DNA follows: TGTGCCAGCAGCAACCGACAGCAGCCCCAGCATTTT. Translated, it gives CASSNRQQPQHF.

The chain has TRBV4-3 and TRBJ2-6; possible D gene TRBD1, 6 bases. V dropped 1 base and J dropped 1 base, with 14 bases sitting between them. CDR3 length: 18 amino acids. Germline V gene sequence: CDR1 LGHNA, CDR2 YSLEER. The CDR3 DNA reads as TGCGCCAGCAGCCAAGGAGGGGGTATGCGGTCTGGGGCCAACGTCCTGACTTTC. Protein product: CASSQGGGMRSGANVLTF.

The J gene is TRBJ2-7, the V gene TRBV24-1; D possibly corresponds to TRBD2 (6 bases). CDR1 KGHDR and CDR2 SFDVKD come from the germline V gene. The CDR3 has 15 amino acids. V lost 4 bases, J lost 2 bases, and 14 bases lay in between. CDR3 in DNA: TGTGCCACCAGTGACCCCCATGGGGGGACCTACGAGCAGTACTTC. Translating it yields CATSDPHGGTYEQYF.

The rearrangement joins TRBV30 to TRBJ1-4; D might be TRBD1 (6 bases). CDR1 and CDR2 from the germline V gene are GTSNPN and SVGIG (reference sequence). V gave up 3 bases and J gave up 4 bases, with 12 bases separating them. This CDR3 contains 14 residues. The CDR3 is CAWSAGALNEKLFF. CDR3 sequence (DNA): TGTGCCTGGAGCGCAGGGGCCCTTAATGAAAAACTGTTTTTT.

The rearrangement links TRBV7-6 to TRBJ2-1, with TRBD2 identical over 10 bases. Per the germline V gene, CDR1 is SGHVS and CDR2 is FNYEAQ. The CDR3 totals 17 residues. The trim removed 4 bases at V and 5 bases at J, leaving 11 bases unmatched. The CDR3 sequence: CASSSRSSGGRHNEQFF. CDR3 nucleotide sequence: TGTGCCAGCAGCTCCAGGAGTAGCGGGGGGAGGCACAATGAGCAGTTCTTC.

The chain has TRBV11-2 and TRBJ1-3; tentative D call: TRBD1 (6 bases). Germline V gene data show CDR1 as SGHAT and CDR2 as FQNNGV. V was shortened by 10 bases and J by 3 bases, with 10 bases between the two germline ends. This CDR3 contains 12 residues. Here the CDR3 reads CAIQGRGNTIYF. The CDR3 DNA reads TGTGCCATACAGGGTCGTGGAAACACCATATATTTT.

The rearrangement joins TRBV7-9 to TRBJ2-3, with 9 positions matching TRBD1. This CDR3 contains 19 residues. Per the germline V gene, CDR1 is SEHNR and CDR2 is FQNEAQ (reference sequence). The V and J ends lost 5 bases and 6 bases, in that order; junction bases with no gene match: 21. DNA for the CDR3: TGTGCCAGCAGCCCCGGCAAACTTCGGACAGGGGTGCTTGTGGATACGCAGTATTTT. Translating gives CASSPGKLRTGVLVDTQYF.

The chain links TRBV14 to TRBJ2-7, with 9 bases identical to TRBD1. Germline V gene lookup returns CDR1 SGHDN and CDR2 FVKESK. Trimming removed 0 bases from V and 2 bases from J; junction bases left unmatched: 2. This CDR3 spans 15 amino acids. Here the CDR3 DNA reads TGTGCCAGCAGCCAAGAAAACAGGGGGCCCTACGAGCAGTACTTC. Translating gives CASSQENRGPYEQYF.

This chain uses TRBV19 with TRBJ1-5; D perhaps matches TRBD1 (5 bases). Per germline, CDR1 LNHDA and CDR2 SQIVND (reference sequence). Trimming removed 2 bases at V and 2 bases at J, with 13 bases between. CDR3 length equals 16 residues. The CDR3 nucleotides read TGTGCCAGTAGTATAACTGGGGGAGGCGGCAATCAGCCCCAGCATTTT. This codes for CASSITGGGGNQPQHF. Combining the CDR3 with reference TRBV19 and TRBJ1-5 gives the whole variable domain DGGITQSPKYLFRKEGQNVTLSCEQNLNHDAMYWYRQDPGQGLRLIYYSQIVNDFQKGDIAEGYSVSREKKESFPLTVTSAQKNPTAFYLCASSITGGGGNQPQHFGDGTRLSIL.

The chain uses TRBV19 and TRBJ2-5, with 7 bases identical to TRBD2. V dropped 3 bases and J dropped 1; count of bases not matched to a gene: 8. This CDR3 spans 16 amino acids. Germline CDR1 is LNHDA and CDR2 is SQIVND (reference sequence). CDR3 loop: CASSMEIAGPQETQYF. The CDR3 DNA is TGTGCCAGTAGTATGGAGATAGCGGGTCCCCAAGAGACCCAGTACTTC.

The J gene is TRBJ2-3, the V gene TRBV6-4, with D possibly matching TRBD2 (5 bases). V lost 4 bases and J 2 bases, leaving 7 bases between the germline ends. CDR1 is MRHNA and CDR2 is SNTAGT in the germline V gene. The CDR3 is made up of 13 amino acids. This CDR3 reads CASSAGITDTQYF. CDR3 DNA: TGTGCCAGCAGTGCCGGGATCACAGATACGCAGTATTTT.

This clone is a singleton in its sample. Written as DNA, the CDR3 is TGTGCCAGCAGGGCTAGCGGGGGCCCAGGCACAGATACGCAGTATTTT. As protein: CASRASGGPGTDTQYF. The gene calls are TRBV28 and TRBJ2-3, with TRBD2 matching over 10 bases. V gave up 6 bases and J gave up 1 base; unmatched junction bases: 7. Looked up from germline, CDR1 is MDHEN and CDR2 is SYDVKM. This CDR3 is built from 16 residues. Full variable domain (rest looked up from reference TRBV28 and TRBJ2-3): DVKVTQSSRYLVKRTGEKVFLECVQDMDHENMFWYRQDPGLGLRLIYFSYDVKMKEKGDIPEGYSVSREKKERFSLILESASTNQTSMYLCASRASGGPGTDTQYFGPGTRLTVL.

V and J are TRBV5-1 and TRBJ2-5, with D possibly TRBD2 on 6 matching bases. Germline CDR1 SGHRS, CDR2 YFSETQ. This CDR3 has 13 residues. The V end was cut by 1 base, the J end by 3 bases, with 7 bases between. The chain's CDR3 is CASSLSGEETQYF. The CDR3 nucleotides read TGCGCCAGCAGCTTGTCGGGGGAAGAGACCCAGTACTTC.

Of note for this clone: A junction boundary mismatches the germline segment, possibly from a read error. The chain joins TRBV6-6 to TRBJ2-7, with a tentative D call TRBD1 (6 bases). The CDR3 length is 12 residues. Germline loops: CDR1 MNHNY, CDR2 SVGAGI (reference sequence). The CDR3 region has the DNA TGTGCCAGCAGCACGGACAGTTCACCGGCGCCATTC. It specifies CASSTDSSPAPF.

The V and J genes are TRBV5-1 and TRBJ2-3, with 9 bases lining up with TRBD2. Germline CDR1 reads SGHRS; CDR2 reads YFSETQ. The J segment lost 7 bases and the V segment lost 0 bases, leaving 18 bases of the junction unmatched. This CDR3 is 19 amino acids long. The chain's CDR3 is CASSLESSGDLLSSNTQYF. CDR3 DNA: TGCGCCAGCAGCTTGGAGTCTAGCGGGGATCTATTATCTTCTAATACGCAGTATTTT.

The gene calls are TRBV12-3 or TRBV12-4 and TRBJ1-2, with 12 bases lining up with TRBD1. The CDR3 length is 13 residues. The V and J ends lost 6 bases and 6 bases, in that order; junction bases with no gene match: 2. The CDR3 coding sequence is TGTGCCAGCAGCCGGGACAGGGGGCATGGCTACACCTTC. Translated, it gives CASSRDRGHGYTF.

The chain couples TRBV29-1 to TRBJ1-6; D uncertain. CDR1 SQVTM and CDR2 ANQGSEA come from the germline V gene. The CDR3 has 12 amino acids. The germline V and J ends were trimmed by 5 bases and 6 bases, with 8 bases remaining between them. In nucleotides, the CDR3 is TGCAGCGTTTCGAGTCTTAATTCACCCCTCCACTTT. Translation: CSVSSLNSPLHF.

A single count supports this clone. The J gene is TRBJ1-1, the V gene TRBV5-1; D not resolved. The germline gives CDR1 SGHRS, CDR2 YFSETQ. The CDR3 spans 14 residues. With 2 bases removed from V and 0 bases from J, the gap between germline ends came to 8 bases. This chain's CDR3 is CASSLVQLNTEAFF. Here the CDR3 DNA reads TGCGCCAGCAGCTTAGTACAGTTGAACACTGAAGCTTTCTTT. Filled out from reference TRBV5-1 and TRBJ1-1, the complete variable domain reads KAGVTQTPRYLIKTRGQQVTLSCSPISGHRSVSWYQQTPGQGLQFLFEYFSETQRNKGNFPGRFSGRQFSNSRSEMNVSTLELGDSALYLCASSLVQLNTEAFFGQGTRLTVV.

The V and J genes are TRBV19 and TRBJ1-2; the match to TRBD1 covers 7 bases. The junction had 4 bases not matched to a gene; V was cut back by 3 bases and J by 3 bases. The CDR3 totals 14 residues. Germline loops: CDR1 LNHDA, CDR2 SQIVND (reference sequence). CDR3 amino acids: CASSIQGGDYGYTF. DNA for the CDR3: TGTGCCAGTAGTATTCAGGGGGGAGACTATGGCTACACCTTC.

The chain has TRBV27 and TRBJ2-2; the D gene is possibly TRBD2 (5 bases). The germline CDR1 and CDR2 sequences are MNHEY and SMNVEV (reference sequence). The V end lost 4 bases, the J end lost 5 bases, and 17 bases lay between the germline ends. The CDR3 spans 16 residues. Here the CDR3 reads CASSSTDWVGTGELFF. The CDR3 coding sequence is TGTGCCAGCAGTTCCACGGACTGGGTAGGAACCGGGGAGCTGTTTTTT.